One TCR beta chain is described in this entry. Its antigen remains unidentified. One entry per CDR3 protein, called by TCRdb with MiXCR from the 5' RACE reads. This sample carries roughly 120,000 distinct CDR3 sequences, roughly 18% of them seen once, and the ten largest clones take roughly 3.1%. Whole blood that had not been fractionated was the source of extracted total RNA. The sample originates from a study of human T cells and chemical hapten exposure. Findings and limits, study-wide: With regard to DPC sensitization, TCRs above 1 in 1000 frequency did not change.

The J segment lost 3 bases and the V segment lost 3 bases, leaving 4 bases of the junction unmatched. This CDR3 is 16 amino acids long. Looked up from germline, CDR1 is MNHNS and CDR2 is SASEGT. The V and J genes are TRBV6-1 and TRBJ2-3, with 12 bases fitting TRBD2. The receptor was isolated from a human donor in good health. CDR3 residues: CASSDGLAGLTDTQYF. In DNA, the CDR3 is TGTGCCAGCAGTGACGGACTAGCGGGACTAACAGATACGCAGTATTTT.